These 22 T cell receptor beta chains originate from one sample sequenced in a study of blood T cell repertoires in COVID-19. This table comes from immunoSEQ multiplex PCR, and its TCRdb copy is limited to in-frame clones, with some not included. This table holds around 280,000 clones, 89% found once. The sample comprised peripheral blood. These TCRs come from a woman aged 30 to 39 with COVID-19, enrolled during active disease.

This chain connects TRBV24-1 to TRBJ1-2; TRBD1 matches at 10 bases. Trimming at V came to 2 bases and at J to 2 bases, leaving 4 bases not matched to a gene. The CDR3 totals 16 residues. Looked up from germline, CDR1 is KGHDR and CDR2 is SFDVKD. The CDR3 nucleotides read TGTGCCACCAGTGATTATGGGACAGGGGTCAACTATGGCTACACCTTC. Protein product: CATSDYGTGVNYGYTF.

The V gene is TRBV18, the J gene TRBJ2-5, with D possibly TRBD1 on 8 matching bases. Germline CDR1 KGHSH, CDR2 LQKENI. There are 15 residues in the CDR3. The ends were cut back, 4 bases at V and 9 bases at J, with 21 bases in the middle. The CDR3 nucleotides read TGTGCCAGCTCACTCCGACAGGGGAGGGCGGAGGCCCAGTACTTC. It translates to CASSLRQGRAEAQYF.

The chain recombines TRBV6-5 with TRBJ1-3; D not resolved. Germline V gene data show CDR1 as MNHEY and CDR2 as SVGAGI. V dropped 11 bases and J dropped 1 base, with 9 bases sitting between them. The CDR3 contains 12 residues. CDR3 nucleotides: TGTGCCGTACAGAATTCTGGAAACACCATATATTTT. Protein: CAVQNSGNTIYF.

The chain uses TRBV5-6 and TRBJ1-1, with D unclear. CDR3 length equals 14 residues. Trimming took 5 bases from V and 5 from J, leaving 16 bases between them. Per germline, CDR1 SGHDT and CDR2 YYEEEE. CDR3 sequence reads: CASRPAAAGTEAFF. Here the CDR3 DNA reads TGTGCCAGCAGGCCGGCGGCGGCGGGGACTGAAGCTTTCTTT.

This clone was seen just once. The J gene is TRBJ1-1, the V gene TRBV28; 7 bases map to TRBD1. CDR3 size: 16 residues. CDR1 is MDHEN, CDR2 SYDVKM, per germline. The junction had 14 bases not matched to a gene; V was cut back by 5 bases and J by 5 bases. The CDR3, as DNA: TGTGCCAGCAGTCCCCCGAACAGGGGAAGGTTTACTGAAGCTTTCTTT. It codes for CASSPPNRGRFTEAFF.

The V gene is TRBV30, the J gene TRBJ2-1, with D possibly being TRBD2 (6 bases). This CDR3 has 11 amino acids. Per the germline V gene, CDR1 is GTSNPN and CDR2 is SVGIG (reference sequence). CDR3 bases: TGTGCGGGGGGCTCCTACAATGAGCAGTTCTTC. The encoded protein is CAGGSYNEQFF.

The chain combines TRBV19 with TRBJ2-3, with 14 positions matching TRBD2. CDR1 LNHDA and CDR2 SQIVND come from the germline V gene (reference sequence). The CDR3 length is 17 residues. With 10 bases clipped from V and 0 bases from J, the junction kept 9 bases outside the gene matches. The CDR3 protein is CATAGLAGESSTDTQYF. Written as DNA, the CDR3 is TGTGCCACCGCGGGACTAGCGGGGGAATCTAGCACAGATACGCAGTATTTT.

J is TRBJ1-2 and V is TRBV6-4; TRBD1 is a possible D gene (5 bases). The CDR3 contains 13 residues. With 0 bases removed from V and 7 bases from J, the gap between germline ends came to 9 bases. Per the germline V gene, CDR1 is MRHNA and CDR2 is SNTAGT. The CDR3 DNA reads as TGTGCCAGCAGTGACTCGGTCGGGGGTGGCTACACCTTC. This gives the protein CASSDSVGGGYTF.

The chain recombines TRBV24-1 with TRBJ2-1, with TRBD2 matching over 12 bases. The CDR3 is 22 amino acids. Germline V gene data show CDR1 as KGHDR and CDR2 as SFDVKD. Trimming at V came to 0 bases and at J to 8 bases, leaving 22 bases not matched to a gene. CDR3 region: CATSDLHPYRPSGGVAVYEQFF. The CDR3 DNA sequence: TGTGCCACCAGTGATTTGCACCCGTATAGGCCTAGCGGGGGGGTCGCCGTTTATGAGCAGTTCTTC.

The CDR3 here is CASSPVPGANYGYTF. Written as DNA, the CDR3 is TGCGCCAGCAGCCCTGTCCCCGGGGCTAACTATGGCTACACCTTC. The rearrangement joins TRBV5-1 to TRBJ1-2; D is ambiguous. This CDR3 is built from 15 residues. V was pared by 4 bases and J by 0 bases, with 13 bases between. Germline CDR1 SGHRS, CDR2 YFSETQ.

The J gene is TRBJ2-3, the V gene TRBV21-1; TRBD2 is taken as the D call from the table, unchecked against the DNA. TRBV21-1 is recorded as a pseudogene. The CDR3 contains 20 residues. The CDR3 region has the DNA TGTGCCAGCAGCAAAGACCTAAACGAGACCGGGGGACTCGCGACAGATACGCAGTATTTT. Its protein is CASSKDLNETGGLATDTQYF.

The gene calls are TRBV19 and TRBJ2-7, with 8 nucleotides matching TRBD1. The V gene end was trimmed by 4 bases and the J gene end by 0 bases; junction bases not matched to a gene: 5. The germline gives CDR1 LNHDA, CDR2 SQIVND (reference sequence). This CDR3 contains 15 residues. This chain's CDR3 is CASSSRQGSSYEQYF. DNA for the CDR3: TGTGCCAGTAGTAGCAGACAGGGGAGCTCCTACGAGCAGTACTTC.

This chain connects TRBV28 to TRBJ2-7, with 8 bases fitting TRBD1. With V trimmed by 5 bases and J by 5 bases, 8 bases remained unmatched. The CDR3 covers 14 residues. Germline V CDR1 and CDR2: MDHEN, SYDVKM. The CDR3 bases are TGTGCCAGCAGTCAAGGACAGGGTTGGGACGAGCAGTACTTC. Its protein product is CASSQGQGWDEQYF.

The chain combines TRBV27 with TRBJ1-4, with unresolved D. V shed 8 bases and J shed 8 bases, with 18 bases lying between them. The CDR3 spans 14 residues. CDR1 MNHEY and CDR2 SMNVEV come from the germline V gene (reference sequence). For the CDR3, the DNA is TGTGCCAGCCCCCGACGAATGTCTAGAGAAAAACTGTTTTTT. This encodes CASPRRMSREKLFF.

The chain uses TRBV29-1 and TRBJ1-2; possible D gene TRBD1, 5 bases. CDR1 is SQVTM, CDR2 ANQGSEA, per germline. The CDR3 has 13 residues. Trimming removed 7 bases from V and 8 bases from J, with 20 bases in between. The CDR3 nucleotides are TGCAGCGCCGCGGGGCAGGGCATTTCGGGCTACACCTTC. Protein sequence: CSAAGQGISGYTF.

This chain joins TRBV7-9 and TRBJ1-6, with D perhaps TRBD1 (5 bases). CDR3 length: 15 amino acids. The V end lost 5 bases, the J end lost 1 base, and 9 bases lay between the germline ends. In germline, CDR1 is SEHNR, CDR2 FQNEAQ (reference sequence). CDR3 protein: CASSKGISYNSPLHF. The CDR3 nucleotides read TGTGCCAGCAGCAAGGGGATTTCCTATAATTCACCCCTCCACTTT.

This clone was seen only once. The V and J genes are TRBV27 and TRBJ2-1, with 7 nucleotides matching TRBD2. V shed 3 bases, J shed 13 bases, and the junction held 9 bases outside the gene matches. This CDR3 region has 13 residues. Germline V CDR1 and CDR2: MNHEY, SMNVEV (reference sequence). This CDR3 is CASSFPSGQPQFF. DNA for the CDR3: TGTGCCAGCAGTTTTCCTAGCGGCCAACCCCAGTTCTTC.

The chain is built from TRBV3-1 (or the pseudogene TRBV3-2) and TRBJ1-2, with D perhaps matching TRBD1 (5 bases). The V gene's germline CDR1 is LGHDT and CDR2 YNNKEL (reference sequence). With 4 bases removed from V and 2 bases from J, the gap between germline ends came to 8 bases. CDR3 length: 13 residues. The CDR3 bases are TGTGCCAGCAGCCTCAGGGTAAACTATGGCTACACCTTC. It codes for CASSLRVNYGYTF.

The rearrangement joins TRBV28 to TRBJ1-1; TRBD1 matches at 7 bases. V gave up 4 bases and J gave up 6 bases; unmatched junction bases: 17. The germline V gene encodes CDR1 MDHEN and CDR2 SYDVKM. The CDR3 is made up of 17 amino acids. As DNA, the CDR3 is TGTGCCAGCAGTTCTGACAGGGAGCATCTCGGGCGGTCTGAAGCTTTCTTT. It encodes CASSSDREHLGRSEAFF.

The V call is TRBV18, the J call TRBJ1-3; 10 bases align to TRBD1. The length of the CDR3 is 16 residues. Germline V CDR1 and CDR2: KGHSH, LQKENI. The ends lost 6 bases at V and 2 bases at J; junction bases unmatched: 7. CDR3 in DNA: TGTGCCAGCTCGTACGCCGGGACAGGGGCTGGAAACACCATATATTTT. Its protein product is CASSYAGTGAGNTIYF. The full variable domain, rest sourced from reference TRBV18 and TRBJ1-3, is NAGVMQNPRHLVRRRGQEARLRCSPMKGHSHVYWYRQLPEEGLKFMVYLQKENIIDESGMPKERFSAEFPKEGPSILRIQQVVRGDSAAYFCASSYAGTGAGNTIYFGEGSWLTVV.

This clone was detected only once. The rearrangement uses TRBV3-1 (or the pseudogene TRBV3-2) and TRBJ2-5; 9 bases agree with TRBD2. CDR1 is LGHDT, CDR2 YNNKEL, per germline (reference sequence). CDR3 size: 18 residues. V dropped 4 bases and J dropped 4; count of bases not matched to a gene: 16. The CDR3 region has the DNA TGTGCCAGCAGCCTAGGCTCAGAGGTAGCGGGGGTAGGAGAGACCCAGTACTTC. Its translation is CASSLGSEVAGVGETQYF.

Note on this clone: This specimen includes other DNA sequences encoding the same CDR3. The chain links TRBV18 to TRBJ1-6; D call uncertain. Deletions cut 2 bases from V and 0 bases from J, with 5 bases between. Germline values: CDR1 KGHSH, CDR2 LQKENI. The CDR3 extends over 15 amino acids. CDR3 nucleotides: TGTGCCAGCTCACCAGGGAGCTCCTATAATTCACCCCTCCACTTT. Its protein is CASSPGSSYNSPLHF.